Listed below are T cell receptor beta chains from one sample, sequenced in a study of T cell responses to AZD1222 COVID-19 vaccine. The assay was immunoSEQ multiplex PCR, and TCRdb's table has in-frame clones only and misses some. The repertoire includes some 180,000 clones, approximately 94% of them detected once, and 3.6% sits in the top ten. Source: peripheral blood, taken 28 days after the second dose of the MenACWY control vaccine. These receptors came from an adult who received the MenACWY meningococcal vaccine as a control. CDR3s include the opening cysteine and the closing phenylalanine or tryptophan. The order of the fields is J gene, V gene, CDR3 protein.

TRBJ1-5,TRBV7-9,CASSLSEFNQPQHF
TRBJ1-4,TRBV19,CASSMSNEKLFF
TRBJ2-7,TRBV14,CASSQALGSSEQYF
TRBJ1-1,TRBV9,CASSPYRANTEAFF
TRBJ1-6,TRBV14,CASSQQGVSPLHF
TRBJ1-4,TRBV3-1/TRBV3-2,CASSRGGGPNEKLFF
TRBJ1-5,TRBV2,CASSESDQPQHF
TRBJ1-5,TRBV10-3,CAISGGVDQPQHF
TRBJ2-3,TRBV7-8,CASSLTKDTQYF
TRBJ1-1,TRBV6-5,CASSLMEGKAFF
TRBJ2-7,TRBV6-5,CASTHQGAHEQYF
TRBJ2-3,TRBV24-1,CATSDSTLADTQYF
TRBJ1-6,TRBV27,CASSSSWDNSPLHF
TRBJ1-5,TRBV19,CASSRTGSSNQPQHF
TRBJ1-1,TRBV6-4,CASNHPGGAFF
TRBJ2-5,TRBV28,CASSFTGLQETQYF
TRBJ1-3,TRBV4-3,CASSQGDGGSGNTIYF
TRBJ1-4,TRBV4-2,CASSQGIQATNEKLFF
TRBJ2-7,TRBV11-3,CASSFGESGRGEQYF
TRBJ1-3,TRBV19,CASSIRGPGNTIYF
TRBJ1-2,TRBV27,CASSRGRDQIYGYTF
TRBJ2-3,TRBV30,CAWTRQTDTQYF
TRBJ1-4,TRBV27,CASSHQRLRGTNEKLFF
TRBJ2-7,TRBV5-1,CASSFAGEYEQYF
TRBJ2-3,TRBV5-1,CASSFATDTQYF
TRBJ2-2,TRBV27,CASSFGTGNTGELFF
TRBJ1-2,TRBV10-3,CAIRITSKGDRGLYGYTF
TRBJ1-5,TRBV15,CATSRDRVSQPQHF
TRBJ2-7,TRBV4-3,CASSQARGSYEQYF
TRBJ2-6,TRBV27,CASSRDRGKGSGANVLTF
TRBJ2-3,TRBV19,CASSIAGGQGATDTQYF
TRBJ2-5,TRBV6-5,CASSWALRETQYF
TRBJ2-5,TRBV5-5,CASSQVKGAGEETQYF
TRBJ1-6,TRBV27,CASSRGQDNSPLHF
TRBJ2-3,TRBV6-1,CASSGYRQDSTDTQYF
TRBJ1-5,TRBV5-1,CASSLAQGGLESNQPQHF
TRBJ2-3,TRBV23-1,CASSQSPGRECDTQYF
TRBJ2-1,TRBV12-5,CASGLGSSGNEQFF
TRBJ2-3,TRBV25-1,CASSESGSTDTQYF
TRBJ2-2,TRBV29-1,CSVALTLNTGELFF
TRBJ1-2,TRBV5-1,CASSLTPQHGYTF
TRBJ2-7,TRBV7-8,CASSSPFDEQYF
TRBJ2-7,TRBV28,CASSTPQTSGMGAQYF
TRBJ1-2,TRBV10-3,CAISGRDGKEYGYTF
TRBJ2-7,TRBV5-1,CASSLDDLRNEQYF
TRBJ1-4,TRBV10-3,CAISTGTGNEKLFF